This T cell receptor (beta chain) is from a study of cytomegalovirus exposure and HLA in healthy donors. On this clone itself: Its antigen is undetermined.

Study-wide points: Subsequent analysis revealed that first-cohort TCR clusters tended to co-occur in the 100 to 150 validation repertoires.

Profiling relied on immunoSEQ multiplex PCR, and the TCRdb table lists in-frame clones only, not all of them. The table has about 140,000 clones, 84% seen once; the top ten hold 1.4% to 1.5%. The donors were part of the roughly 130-subject validation cohort, which stood apart from the 666-subject first cohort. The ends were cut back, 5 bases at V and 4 bases at J, with 14 bases in the middle. Looked up from germline, CDR1 is MDHEN and CDR2 is SYDVKM. This CDR3 comprises 14 residues. The receptor's source is a woman in her 30s in good health and CMV-seronegative. The chain has TRBV28 and TRBJ1-1; D remains ambiguous. Sequenced: PBMCs. CDR3 loop: CASSPGVPGTEAFF. The CDR3 coding sequence is TGTGCCAGCAGTCCCGGGGTACCGGGCACTGAAGCTTTCTTT.